Listed below are T cell receptor beta chains from one sample, sequenced in a study of blood T cell repertoires in COVID-19. Method: immunoSEQ multiplex PCR; TCRdb's copy keeps in-frame clones and lacks some. The sample has 50,000 or so clones, nearly 85% seen once; the top ten hold roughly a sixth. Input material: peripheral blood. The receptors derive from a man in his forties with acute or convalescent COVID-19. Each CDR3 is given without its conserved first and last residue. Fields, in order: J gene, V gene, D gene, CDR3 length, CDR3 protein. A D gene is named only where the DNA matches it firmly.

J: TRBJ2-1
V: TRBV2
D: -
length: 15
CDR3: ASSLRGGQASYNEQF

J: TRBJ2-7
V: TRBV5-6
D: -
length: 12
CDR3: ASSFRGLASEQY

J: TRBJ2-2
V: TRBV2
D: TRBD2
length: 11
CDR3: ASSASGKGELF

J: TRBJ2-1
V: TRBV11-3
D: -
length: 14
CDR3: ASSLVYSLNYNEQF

J: TRBJ1-4
V: TRBV5-1
D: TRBD1
length: 13
CDR3: ASSHSGTGGEKLF

J: TRBJ2-5
V: TRBV6-6
D: -
length: 11
CDR3: ASTLQAQETQY

J: TRBJ2-2
V: TRBV9
D: TRBD2
length: 14
CDR3: ASSVEGRANTGELF

J: TRBJ1-1
V: TRBV7-8
D: -
length: 10
CDR3: ASSPVVTEAF

J: TRBJ1-2
V: TRBV9
D: TRBD1
length: 12
CDR3: ASSRGGQGDGYT

J: TRBJ2-3
V: TRBV2
D: -
length: 13
CDR3: ASSEDGLHTDTQY

J: TRBJ1-2
V: TRBV19
D: -
length: 13
CDR3: ASSIDDQTYYGYT

J: TRBJ2-7
V: TRBV2
D: -
length: 11
CDR3: ASQTGRDYEQY

J: TRBJ2-1
V: TRBV27
D: -
length: 12
CDR3: ASSLAGSPNEQF

J: TRBJ1-5
V: TRBV2
D: TRBD1
length: 11
CDR3: ASTGQGTQPQH

J: TRBJ2-1
V: TRBV10-3
D: -
length: 11
CDR3: AAEEEGYNEQF

J: TRBJ1-2
V: TRBV5-6
D: -
length: 11
CDR3: ASSFQGSGGYT

J: TRBJ2-3
V: TRBV14
D: -
length: 11
CDR3: ASRQTSTDTQY

J: TRBJ1-1
V: TRBV19
D: TRBD1
length: 13
CDR3: ASSPWDRGRLEAF

J: TRBJ2-2
V: TRBV5-1
D: TRBD2
length: 16
CDR3: ASSLTTLAGGGTGELF